This T cell receptor (beta chain) was sequenced during a study of cytomegalovirus exposure and HLA in healthy donors. The CDR3 is 13 amino acids. PCR used 60 Vbeta primers and 13 Jbeta primers. Generated by immunoSEQ multiplex PCR, the TCRdb table keeps only in-frame clones and is missing some. Here the sample spans about 110,000 clones, approximately 80% being singletons. The chain carries TRBV21-1 and TRBJ1-2; the DNA was not compared with TRBD1, the D call given in the table. TRBV21-1 is a recognized pseudogene. Material for sequencing was PBMCs. The origin of this receptor is a man aged 55 to 69 in good health and CMV-seronegative. CDR3 residues: CASNLETGRGYTF. CDR3 coding DNA: TGTGCCAGCAACCTTGAGACAGGCCGTGGCTACACCTTC.